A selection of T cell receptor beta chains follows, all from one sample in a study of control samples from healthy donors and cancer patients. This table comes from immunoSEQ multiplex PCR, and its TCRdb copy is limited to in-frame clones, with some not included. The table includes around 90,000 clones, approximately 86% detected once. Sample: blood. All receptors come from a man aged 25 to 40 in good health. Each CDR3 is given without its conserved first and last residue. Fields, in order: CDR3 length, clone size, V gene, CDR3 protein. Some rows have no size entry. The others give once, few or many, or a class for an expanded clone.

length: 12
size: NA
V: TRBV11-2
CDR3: ASSLVALNTEAF

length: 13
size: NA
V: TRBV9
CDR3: ASSVDPLGNQPQH

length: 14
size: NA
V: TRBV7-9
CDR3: ASSLEVGLGRDTQY

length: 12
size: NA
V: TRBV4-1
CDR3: ASSQTPGSNEQF

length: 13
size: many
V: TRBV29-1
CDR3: SATPPGQITGELF

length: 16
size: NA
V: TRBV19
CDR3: ASSIRPGQAKINEKLF

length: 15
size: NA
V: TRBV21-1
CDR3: ASSKAAGTGTTDTQY

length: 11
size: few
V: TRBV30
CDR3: AWNRGTTGELF

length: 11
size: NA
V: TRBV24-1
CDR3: ATSGGTPYGYT

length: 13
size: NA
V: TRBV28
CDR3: ASSFSQGAGNEQF

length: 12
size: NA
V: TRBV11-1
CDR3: ASSPPGAKETQY

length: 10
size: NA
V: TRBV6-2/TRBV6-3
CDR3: ASSFETSAQY

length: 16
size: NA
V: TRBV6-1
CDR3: ASSDPSGGPSSYNEQF